This TCR beta chain emerged from a study of cytomegalovirus exposure and HLA in healthy donors. Study results and caveats: Immune exposure data for these donors was limited to CMV serostatus. With DRB1 most and HLA-C fewest, TCR association rates differed between HLA loci in a later analysis.

There are a few counts of this clone. Its specificity is unknown. The CDR3 length is 13 residues. Trimming pared 4 bases from V and 4 bases from J, leaving 9 bases between. The V gene's germline CDR1 is SGDLS and CDR2 YYNGEE. A multiplex PCR was run with 60 Vbeta primers and 13 Jbeta primers. Generated by immunoSEQ multiplex PCR, the TCRdb table keeps only in-frame clones and is missing some. The data show roughly 150,000 clones, with 65% to 70% seen just once and more than 9% held by the top ten. The sequence came from a man aged 30-40 years in good health and CMV-seropositive. The V gene is TRBV9, the J gene TRBJ1-3; a possible D gene is TRBD1 (5 bases). Sample: PBMCs. In DNA form, the CDR3 reads TGTGCCAGCAGCTTCAGGACAGGAAACACCATATATTTT. Protein sequence: CASSFRTGNTIYF.